A single sample is the source of the 32 T cell receptor beta chains below, sequenced in a study of T cell responses to AZD1222 COVID-19 vaccine. Assay used: immunoSEQ multiplex PCR; TCRdb lists only in-frame clones, some missing. The sample shows 150,000 or so clones, roughly nine tenths of them seen only once. Here the sequenced sample was peripheral blood, taken on day 0 of AZD1222 vaccination. These receptors came from an adult in good health.

The V and J genes are TRBV5-4 and TRBJ1-5; D is undetermined. Germline V lookup: CDR1 SGHNT, CDR2 YYREEE (reference sequence). The germline V and J ends were trimmed by 0 bases and 1 base, with 8 bases remaining between them. The CDR3 contains 15 residues. Here the CDR3 reads CASSLVVTSNQPQHF. The CDR3, as DNA: TGTGCCAGCAGCTTGGTCGTGACGAGCAATCAGCCCCAGCATTTT.

This chain uses TRBV19 with TRBJ1-6; D remains ambiguous. Deletions cut 5 bases from V and 18 bases from J, with 17 bases between. Germline V gene lookup returns CDR1 LNHDA and CDR2 SQIVND (reference sequence). The CDR3 is made up of 12 amino acids. Here the CDR3 reads CASSPREGPCHF. DNA of the CDR3: TGTGCCAGTAGTCCGCGAGAGGGTCCTTGCCACTTT.

The chain links TRBV7-2 to TRBJ2-1, with TRBD2 matching 14 bases. Germline V lookup: CDR1 SGHTA, CDR2 FQGNSA. The CDR3 has 16 residues. Germline trimming cut 5 bases from V and 7 bases from J; bases unmatched to any gene: 7. The DNA of the CDR3 is TGTGCCAGCAGCCTGACTAGCGGGGGGGCCGGTAATGAGCAGTTCTTC. The encoded protein is CASSLTSGGAGNEQFF.

The V gene is TRBV5-5, the J gene TRBJ1-6; no firm D call. Germline CDR1 and CDR2: SGHKS and YYEKEE (reference sequence). Trimming cost V 0 bases and J 4 bases, with 14 bases left between them. The CDR3 has 17 residues. The CDR3 DNA sequence: TGTGCCAGCAGCTTGGGGTTACGGCAGTCTTATAATTCACCCCTCCACTTT. As protein: CASSLGLRQSYNSPLHF.

CDR3 in DNA: TGTGCCAGCAGCGTGAGGCGGGGAGTACTCAATGAGCAGTTCTTC. It codes for CASSVRRGVLNEQFF. The rearrangement links TRBV5-4 to TRBJ2-1; perhaps TRBD2 as D (6 bases). Germline CDR1 SGHNT, CDR2 YYREEE (reference sequence). V was pared by 4 bases and J by 6 bases, with 17 bases between. The CDR3 consists of 15 residues.

This clone was detected once. The genes are TRBV12-5 and TRBJ1-1; 7 positions agree with TRBD1. The germline CDR1 and CDR2 sequences are LGHNT and FRNRAP. The CDR3 is 15 amino acids. Losses at the gene ends were 0 bases for V and 5 bases for J; bases not matched to a gene: 6. The CDR3 DNA reads as TGTGCTAGTGGTTTGGTGATCAGGGGGGAGACTGAAGCTTTCTTT. Translation: CASGLVIRGETEAFF.

The J gene is TRBJ2-1, the V gene TRBV5-1; D is undetermined. Trimming took off 0 bases at V and 6 bases at J, with 13 bases between the two ends. Germline assignment: CDR1 SGHRS and CDR2 YFSETQ. The CDR3 spans 15 residues. The CDR3 sequence: CASSLGSTVGNEQFF. The CDR3 DNA follows: TGCGCCAGCAGCTTGGGTAGCACGGTCGGCAATGAGCAGTTCTTC.

The chain combines TRBV7-8 with TRBJ2-7; D ambiguous. V was pared by 1 base and J by 3 bases, with 7 bases between. CDR3 length: 13 residues. Germline CDR1 SGHVS, CDR2 FQNEAQ. This CDR3 is CASSLGRGYEQYF. In DNA, the CDR3 is TGTGCCAGCAGCTTAGGACGTGGCTACGAGCAGTACTTC.

This chain uses TRBV24-1 with TRBJ2-3; the match to TRBD1 covers 7 bases. The trim removed 5 bases at V and 0 bases at J, leaving 1 base unmatched. CDR1 and CDR2 (germline): KGHDR, SFDVKD. The CDR3 loop spans 14 amino acids. The CDR3 DNA reads as TGTGCCACCAGTGGCAGGGGGAGCACAGATACGCAGTATTTT. It yields the protein CATSGRGSTDTQYF.

This clone was detected once. J is TRBJ2-7 and V is TRBV27; D is unresolved. Trimming left V 5 bases short and J 6 bases short, with 17 bases between. The CDR3 sequence is 14 residues long. Germline V gene data show CDR1 as MNHEY and CDR2 as SMNVEV (reference sequence). The CDR3 DNA reads as TGTGCCAGCAGTCCTTACCCAGGACGTCCCGAGCAGTACTTC. It is translated as CASSPYPGRPEQYF.

The V call is TRBV6-2 or TRBV6-3, the J call TRBJ1-3, with D perhaps TRBD1 (5 bases). The CDR3 contains 14 residues. Germline loops: CDR1 MNHEY, CDR2 SVGEGT. V dropped 2 bases and J dropped 3 bases, with 8 bases sitting between them. DNA of the CDR3: TGTGCCAGCAGTTACCGGACAATTGGAAACACCATATATTTT. Amino acid sequence: CASSYRTIGNTIYF.

The J gene is TRBJ1-1, the V gene TRBV7-2; 8 positions agree with TRBD1. The CDR3 runs to 17 residues. J lost 1 base, V lost 5 bases, and 12 bases had no gene match. Looked up from germline, CDR1 is SGHTA and CDR2 is FQGNSA. CDR3 protein: CASSISQQGGRNTEAFF. CDR3 coding DNA: TGTGCCAGCAGCATCTCCCAACAGGGGGGGAGGAACACTGAAGCTTTCTTT.

V is TRBV5-1 and J is TRBJ1-3, with D possibly matching TRBD1 (5 bases). The CDR3 extends over 16 amino acids. In germline, CDR1 is SGHRS, CDR2 YFSETQ. Trimming left V 2 bases short and J 0 bases short, with 12 bases between. CDR3 bases: TGCGCCAGCAGCTTACAAGGGGTCCTCTCTGGAAACACCATATATTTT. It codes for CASSLQGVLSGNTIYF.

Only one count was recorded for this clone. CDR3 in DNA: TGTGCCAGCAGCTTACCCAGGTTTACTAATGAAAAACTGTTTTTT. This encodes CASSLPRFTNEKLFF. The chain is built from TRBV7-9 and TRBJ1-4; D unclear. CDR1 and CDR2 (germline): SEHNR, FQNEAQ (reference sequence). Trimming removed 2 bases at V and 2 bases at J, with 9 bases between. The CDR3 loop spans 15 amino acids.

The gene calls are TRBV4-2 and TRBJ1-5, with D possibly TRBD1 on 6 matching bases. The CDR3 extends over 17 amino acids. Trimming removed 4 bases at V and 6 bases at J, with 22 bases between. CDR1 is LGHNA and CDR2 is YNFKEQ in the germline V gene. CDR3: CASSPREGRGGSQPQHF. DNA for the CDR3: TGTGCCAGCAGCCCACGGGAAGGCAGGGGCGGTAGTCAGCCCCAGCATTTT.

The V call is TRBV4-1, the J call TRBJ1-6, with 7 bases that match TRBD1. The V segment lost 4 bases and the J segment 6 bases; nucleotides outside the gene matches: 9. Germline loops: CDR1 MGHRA, CDR2 YSYEKL. This CDR3 region has 16 residues. The DNA for the CDR3 is TGCGCCAGCAGCCTCAGACAGGGAGCGTCTAATTCACCCCTCCACTTT. Amino acid sequence: CASSLRQGASNSPLHF.

This clone was counted only a few times. CDR3 sequence reads: CASRKEGFDEQFF. In nucleotides, the CDR3 is TGCGCCAGCAGGAAAGAGGGGTTCGATGAGCAGTTCTTC. V gene TRBV5-1 combines with J gene TRBJ2-1; D tentatively reads TRBD1 or TRBD2 (5 bases each). V lost 5 bases and J lost 8, with 14 bases in between. This CDR3 spans 13 amino acids. Germline V lookup: CDR1 SGHRS, CDR2 YFSETQ.

The genes are TRBV7-8 and TRBJ1-1; TRBD1 matches 7 bases. Germline CDR1 and CDR2: SGHVS and FQNEAQ. CDR3 length equals 15 residues. V trimming: 2 bases; J trimming: 8 bases; junction bases outside the gene matches: 11. CDR3 DNA sequence: TGTGCCAGCAGCTTAACCAGTACAGGGGCTGGCGAAGCTTTCTTT. This gives the protein CASSLTSTGAGEAFF.

The chain combines TRBV14 with TRBJ1-1; 7 bases line up with TRBD1. Trimming took 4 bases from V and 2 from J; bases not matched to a gene: 7. Germline values: CDR1 SGHDN, CDR2 FVKESK. This CDR3 has 15 residues. The chain's CDR3 is CASSPRKGANTEAFF. DNA of the CDR3: TGTGCCAGCAGCCCCAGGAAGGGGGCAAACACTGAAGCTTTCTTT.

The chain carries TRBV4-3 and TRBJ2-7; the match to TRBD1 covers 9 bases. Trimming cost V 0 bases and J 4 bases; bases outside gene matches: 7. This CDR3 region has 16 residues. Germline loops: CDR1 LGHNA, CDR2 YSLEER. In nucleotides, the CDR3 is TGCGCCAGCAGCCAAGACCCCGGGACAGGGTCTTACGAGCAGTACTTC. Its protein product is CASSQDPGTGSYEQYF.

This clone was counted a single time. V usage is TRBV7-2 and J usage is TRBJ2-2; TRBD1 is a possible D gene (6 bases). Trimming pared 2 bases from V and 5 bases from J, leaving 9 bases between. Germline V lookup: CDR1 SGHTA, CDR2 FQGNSA. CDR3 size: 14 residues. CDR3 sequence (DNA): TGTGCCAGCAGCTTAAACAGGGCGACCGGGGAGCTGTTTTTT. Protein: CASSLNRATGELFF. The full variable domain, rest sourced from reference TRBV7-2 and TRBJ2-2, is GAGVSQSPSNKVTEKGKDVELRCDPISGHTALYWYRQSLGQGLEFLIYFQGNSAPDKSGLPSDRFSAERTGGSVSTLTIQRTQQEDSAVYLCASSLNRATGELFFGEGSRLTVL.

Worth noting for this clone: Its ends do not fully match the called genes, so a read error is possible. The V and J genes are TRBV9 and TRBJ2-7; TRBD1 matches at 7 bases. From germline, CDR1 is SGDLS and CDR2 YYNGEE. The CDR3 loop spans 13 amino acids. CDR3 nucleotide sequence: TGTGCCAGCGGCGTAGGACAGGACTACGAGCAGTACTTC. This encodes CASGVGQDYEQYF.

The rearrangement uses TRBV5-1 and TRBJ2-5; tentative D call: TRBD1 (5 bases). V was pared by 5 bases and J by 4 bases, with 21 bases between. CDR1 is SGHRS and CDR2 is YFSETQ in the germline V gene. The CDR3 extends over 16 amino acids. For the CDR3, the DNA is TGCGCCAGCAGACCGGCCTTGCAGGGTCTTGGAGAGACCCAGTACTTC. Protein: CASRPALQGLGETQYF.

The genes are TRBV7-3 and TRBJ1-1; the match to TRBD1 covers 8 bases. J gave up 0 bases and V 6 bases, and 6 bases lay outside the gene matches. Germline CDR1 and CDR2: SGHTA and FQGTGA. CDR3 length: 15 residues. CDR3 sequence (DNA): TGTGCCAGCAGTCCAGGGGGCCCTATGAACACTGAAGCTTTCTTT. Translation: CASSPGGPMNTEAFF.

The chain carries TRBV18 and TRBJ2-2, with D perhaps assigned TRBD1 or TRBD2 (5 bases each). V lost 1 base and J 6 bases, leaving 9 bases between the germline ends. Germline values: CDR1 KGHSH, CDR2 LQKENI. This CDR3 contains 14 residues. The CDR3 sequence: CASSPRGTAGELFF. The DNA for the CDR3 is TGTGCCAGCTCACCACGGGGGACGGCCGGGGAGCTGTTTTTT.

This chain connects TRBV7-6 to TRBJ1-5, with D tentatively TRBD1 (6 bases). CDR3 size: 15 residues. The ends were cut back, 1 base at V and 1 base at J, with 8 bases in the middle. The germline gives CDR1 SGHVS, CDR2 FNYEAQ. The CDR3 region has the DNA TGTGCCAGCAGCTTAGGGGGGGGCAGCAATCAGCCCCAGCATTTT. It specifies CASSLGGGSNQPQHF.

The chain is built from TRBV9 and TRBJ2-5, with D possibly TRBD2 on 6 matching bases. The germline CDR1 and CDR2 sequences are SGDLS and YYNGEE. This CDR3 is built from 14 residues. The V end lost 3 bases, the J end lost 4 bases, and 13 bases lay between the germline ends. This CDR3 is CASSGEDVRETQYF. The CDR3 DNA reads as TGTGCCAGCAGCGGGGAGGACGTCCGAGAGACCCAGTACTTC.

The chain employs TRBV5-3 and TRBJ1-2; D remains unclear. TRBV5-3 is an ORF, with its function uncertain. The CDR3 has 13 amino acids. With 7 bases removed from V and 8 bases from J, the gap between germline ends came to 18 bases. CDR3 sequence: CARYISILGGYTF. The CDR3 bases are TGTGCCAGATACATATCCATTTTGGGCGGCTACACCTTC.

The chain employs TRBV29-1 and TRBJ1-1, with D possibly TRBD1 on 6 matching bases. CDR1 SQVTM and CDR2 ANQGSEA come from the germline V gene. V lost 0 bases and J 10 bases, leaving 18 bases between the germline ends. The CDR3 has 14 amino acids. The CDR3 coding sequence is TGCAGCGTTGAAGATCAAGGGACATCTTTCGGAGCTTTCTTT. Protein sequence: CSVEDQGTSFGAFF.

This clone was seen more than once but under ten times. The chain uses TRBV3-1 (or the pseudogene TRBV3-2) and TRBJ2-7; D assignment may be TRBD1 or TRBD2 (6 bases each). CDR1 and CDR2 (germline): LGHDT, YNNKEL (reference sequence). Trimming removed 0 bases from V and 5 bases from J, with 8 bases in between. The CDR3 is made up of 13 amino acids. The CDR3 coding sequence is TGTGCCAGCAGCCAAGACGGGGGCCACGAGCAGTACTTC. Protein product: CASSQDGGHEQYF.

The chain recombines TRBV7-8 with TRBJ1-2; D is ambiguous. Germline V gene sequence: CDR1 SGHVS, CDR2 FQNEAQ. This CDR3 contains 13 residues. V gave up 3 bases and J gave up 7 bases, with 12 bases separating them. CDR3 amino acids: CASSFTRSGGYTF. CDR3 sequence (DNA): TGTGCCAGCAGCTTTACACGATCTGGTGGCTACACCTTC.

This chain joins TRBV18 and TRBJ1-1; tentative D call: TRBD1 (5 bases). CDR1 and CDR2 from the germline V gene are KGHSH and LQKENI. The CDR3 spans 14 residues. Trimming took off 4 bases at V and 1 base at J, with 10 bases between the two ends. The CDR3 here is CASSLVQGNTEAFF. The CDR3 DNA reads as TGTGCCAGCTCACTGGTCCAGGGGAACACTGAAGCTTTCTTT.